A single sample gave rise to the 31 T cell receptor beta chains below, sequenced in a study of patients and donors after allogeneic stem cell transplantation. TCRdb processed the RT-PCR reads anew with MiXCR; each CDR3 protein has one entry. This sample yields a few hundred thousand distinct CDR3 sequences, of which roughly 15% are seen a single time; around a tenth belongs to the top ten. The specimen was blood, either unsorted or a sorted T cell fraction (not recorded which). Every receptor here comes from a human donor who was either an allogeneic HSCT recipient or a stem cell or donor lymphocyte infusion donor (not recorded which). It is not recorded whose cells these are; they may come from a transplant donor.

This clonotype came up many times. V is TRBV20-1 and J is TRBJ2-7; the D is unclear. The CDR3 length is 14 residues. Looked up from germline, CDR1 is DFQATT and CDR2 is SNEGSKA (reference sequence). CDR3 amino acids: CSLPSQALSYEQYF. The CDR3 coding sequence is TGCAGCCTACCCAGTCAAGCGCTCTCCTACGAGCAGTACTTC.

The V gene is TRBV6-2 or TRBV6-3, the J gene TRBJ1-2; 8 bases are a match to TRBD1. The J segment lost 13 bases and the V segment lost 2 bases, leaving 3 bases of the junction unmatched. The germline V gene encodes CDR1 MNHEY and CDR2 SVGEGT. CDR3 length equals 11 residues. The CDR3 reads CASSYPQGATF. DNA of the CDR3: TGTGCCAGCAGTTACCCGCAGGGGGCCACCTTC.

This sequence joins TRBV9 and TRBJ1-1, with TRBD1 identical over 7 bases. CDR3 length: 13 amino acids. Germline V CDR1 and CDR2: SGDLS, YYNGEE. Losses at the gene ends were 0 bases for V and 10 bases for J; bases not matched to a gene: 6. The CDR3 is CASSVVQGGIAFF. CDR3 bases: TGTGCCAGCAGCGTAGTTCAGGGGGGAATAGCTTTCTTT. The entire variable domain, with the rest obtained from reference TRBV9 and TRBJ1-1, is as follows: DSGVTQTPKHLITATGQRVTLRCSPRSGDLSVYWYQQSLDQGLQFLIQYYNGEERAKGNILERFSAQQFPDLHSELNLSSLELGDSALYFCASSVVQGGIAFFGQGTRLTVV.

The chain is built from TRBV7-9 and TRBJ2-6; 8 nucleotides line up with TRBD1. The V gene end was trimmed by 0 bases and the J gene end by 3 bases; junction bases not matched to a gene: 4. In germline, CDR1 is SEHNR, CDR2 FQNEAQ (reference sequence). The CDR3 length is 17 residues. This CDR3 reads CASSLAPTGVGANVLTF. As DNA, the CDR3 is TGTGCCAGCAGCTTAGCACCGACAGGGGTTGGGGCCAACGTCCTGACTTTC.

The chain carries TRBV11-2 and TRBJ2-5; 9 positions match TRBD1. The junction had 13 bases not matched to a gene; V was cut back by 3 bases and J by 5 bases. Germline loops: CDR1 SGHAT, CDR2 FQNNGV. The CDR3 loop spans 17 amino acids. The CDR3 spells CASSLGQGSPRGETQYF. The CDR3 DNA is TGTGCCAGCAGCTTGGGACAGGGATCACCCCGGGGGGAGACCCAGTACTTC.

The sample holds a few counts of this clonotype. This chain links TRBV14 with TRBJ2-5, with no clear D. The CDR3 sequence is 14 residues long. CDR1 and CDR2 from the germline V gene are SGHDN and FVKESK. V shed 1 base and J shed 4 bases, with 10 bases lying between them. The CDR3 spells CASSQVDDGETQYF. The CDR3 nucleotides read TGTGCCAGCAGCCAAGTGGACGACGGAGAGACCCAGTACTTC.

This clonotype has just one count. Just one base apart from a much larger clone, this may be a read error. The chain employs TRBV4-3 and TRBJ2-3; TRBD1 agrees at 7 bases. From germline, CDR1 is LGHNA and CDR2 YSLEER. The length of the CDR3 is 15 residues. V dropped 4 bases and J dropped 6; count of bases not matched to a gene: 10. CDR3 protein: CASSRRQGEFDTQYF. CDR3 DNA sequence: TGCGCCAGCAGCCGTAGACAGGGCGAATTCGATACGCAGTATTTT.

This chain joins TRBV12-3 or TRBV12-4 and TRBJ2-1, with 9 bases identical to TRBD2. Trimming removed 6 bases from V and 7 bases from J; junction bases left unmatched: 16. This CDR3 contains 17 residues. CDR3 sequence reads: CASSPMSRLAGWNEQFF. Written as DNA, the CDR3 is TGTGCCAGCAGCCCGATGTCCCGGCTAGCGGGGTGGAATGAGCAGTTCTTC.

The chain uses TRBV20-1 and TRBJ2-7; TRBD2 agrees at 8 bases. The ends lost 3 bases at V and 3 bases at J; junction bases unmatched: 10. CDR1 and CDR2 from the germline V gene are DFQATT and SNEGSKA (reference sequence). The CDR3 extends over 15 amino acids. The CDR3 DNA follows: TGCAGTGCTAGTAAAGCGGGAGCGCCTAACTACGAGCAGTACTTC. Translation: CSASKAGAPNYEQYF.

The table lists this clonotype with a few counts. The V call is TRBV15, the J call TRBJ1-2, with D unresolved. The CDR3 has 15 residues. V dropped 3 bases and J dropped 0 bases, with 11 bases sitting between them. Germline assignment: CDR1 LNHNV and CDR2 YYDKDF (reference sequence). Here the CDR3 reads CATSSDTGANYGYTF. CDR3 DNA sequence: TGTGCCACCAGCAGCGATACTGGTGCTAACTATGGCTACACCTTC.

The rearrangement links TRBV5-1 to TRBJ2-5; 7 nucleotides align to TRBD1. With V trimmed by 3 bases and J by 2 bases, 7 bases remained unmatched. The CDR3 extends over 15 amino acids. The germline gives CDR1 SGHRS, CDR2 YFSETQ. DNA for the CDR3: TGCGCCAGCAGCTCCCATTTGGGACAGCAAGAGACCCAGTACTTC. Translating it yields CASSSHLGQQETQYF.

This clonotype was recorded a few times. The V call is TRBV7-3, the J call TRBJ1-3; 10 bases are shared with TRBD1. In germline, CDR1 is SGHTA, CDR2 FQGTGA. With 5 bases clipped from V and 4 bases from J, the junction kept 5 bases outside the gene matches. This CDR3 spans 15 amino acids. Here the CDR3 reads CASSPGQGFGNTIYF. The CDR3, as DNA: TGTGCCAGCAGCCCGGGACAGGGGTTCGGAAACACCATATATTTT.

This clonotype was seen at least ten times. The rearrangement links TRBV12-3 or TRBV12-4 to TRBJ1-4, with D unclear. V lost 6 bases, J lost 5 bases, and 7 bases lay in between. The CDR3 consists of 12 residues. CDR3 DNA: TGTGCCAGCAGCCTAAGGAATGAAAAACTGTTTTTT. Residues: CASSLRNEKLFF.

This clonotype was counted a few times. The chain has TRBV9 and TRBJ1-1; D ambiguous. Per germline, CDR1 SGDLS and CDR2 YYNGEE. V gave up 0 bases and J gave up 0 bases, with 6 bases separating them. The CDR3 covers 14 residues. This CDR3 reads CASSVEWLNTEAFF. As DNA, the CDR3 is TGTGCCAGCAGCGTAGAGTGGCTGAACACTGAAGCTTTCTTT.

This sequence joins TRBV7-9 and TRBJ1-6; maybe TRBD1 (5 bases). V was trimmed by 3 bases and J by 8 bases, leaving 11 bases between them. The germline V gene encodes CDR1 SEHNR and CDR2 FQNEAQ (reference sequence). This CDR3 contains 14 residues. CDR3 sequence reads: CASSLTGADSPLHF. The CDR3 DNA sequence: TGTGCCAGCAGCTTGACCGGGGCAGATTCACCCCTCCACTTT. Looking up the rest from reference TRBV7-9 and TRBJ1-6 gives the full variable domain: DTGVSQNPRHKITKRGQNVTFRCDPISEHNRLYWYRQTLGQGPEFLTYFQNEAQLEKSRLLSDRFSAERPKGSFSTLEIQRTEQGDSAMYLCASSLTGADSPLHFGNGTRLTVT.

This clonotype showed up just a few times. The V gene is TRBV7-2, the J gene TRBJ2-3, with 9 nucleotides matching TRBD2. Germline V gene sequence: CDR1 SGHTA, CDR2 FQGNSA. V lost 6 bases, J lost 1 base, and 5 bases stayed unmatched. The CDR3 runs 15 residues. Written as DNA, the CDR3 is TGTGCCAGCAGTCGGGAGCGGGGGGGCACAGATACGCAGTATTTT. This translates into CASSRERGGTDTQYF. Complete variable domain (other parts from reference TRBV7-2 and TRBJ2-3): GAGVSQSPSNKVTEKGKDVELRCDPISGHTALYWYRQSLGQGLEFLIYFQGNSAPDKSGLPSDRFSAERTGGSVSTLTIQRTQQEDSAVYLCASSRERGGTDTQYFGPGTRLTVL.

In its sample, this clonotype was seen a few times. The chain joins TRBV12-3 or TRBV12-4 to TRBJ2-2; 10 bases agree with TRBD2. J gave up 4 bases and V 6 bases, and 8 bases lay outside the gene matches. This CDR3 is 16 amino acids long. CDR3 residues: CASSRERGGRTGELFF. CDR3 DNA sequence: TGTGCCAGCAGCCGAGAGCGGGGGGGCCGCACCGGGGAGCTGTTTTTT.

The CDR3 sequence: CASSQDPDLNSPLHF. The CDR3 DNA follows: TGCGCCAGCAGCCAAGACCCGGACTTGAATTCACCCCTCCACTTT. This chain uses TRBV4-3 with TRBJ1-6; no reliable D call. Germline assignment: CDR1 LGHNA and CDR2 YSLEER. V lost 0 bases and J lost 7, with 10 bases in between. CDR3 length: 15 amino acids.

This clonotype was found a few times. J is TRBJ1-5 and V is TRBV6-1, with 7 bases that match TRBD1. The CDR3 has 15 residues. The germline V gene encodes CDR1 MNHNS and CDR2 SASEGT. The V and J ends lost 6 bases and 5 bases, in that order; junction bases with no gene match: 10. For the CDR3, the DNA is TGTGCCAGCAGGCTAAGCAGGGGGTCCCATCAGCCCCAGCATTTT. Its translation is CASRLSRGSHQPQHF.

The chain joins TRBV20-1 to TRBJ2-7, with TRBD1 matching over 7 bases. V shed 5 bases, J shed 2 bases, and the junction held 6 bases outside the gene matches. This CDR3 has 13 amino acids. The germline CDR1 and CDR2 sequences are DFQATT and SNEGSKA (reference sequence). The CDR3 loop is CSAYRDSPYEQYF. In DNA form, the CDR3 reads TGCAGTGCTTACCGGGACAGTCCCTACGAGCAGTACTTC.

This rearrangement joins TRBV2 to TRBJ2-5; tentative D call: TRBD1 (6 bases). This CDR3 contains 14 residues. CDR1 is SNHLY, CDR2 FYNNEI, per germline. The V end lost 8 bases, the J end lost 5 bases, and 18 bases lay between the germline ends. CDR3 protein: CASVEWARGETQYF. DNA for the CDR3: TGTGCCAGCGTAGAGTGGGCGAGGGGGGAGACCCAGTACTTC.

This clonotype has ten or more counts. This chain joins TRBV5-1 and TRBJ1-1, with TRBD1 identical over 9 bases. The V gene end was trimmed by 3 bases and the J gene end by 5 bases; junction bases not matched to a gene: 8. The CDR3 is 15 residues long. Germline V gene data show CDR1 as SGHRS and CDR2 as YFSETQ. CDR3 in DNA: TGCGCCAGCAGCTCCGGGGACAGGGTGGGGACTGAAGCTTTCTTT. It is translated as CASSSGDRVGTEAFF.

This clonotype has ten or more counts. The chain carries TRBV25-1 and TRBJ2-7, with no clear D. V was cut by 3 bases and J by 1 base, with 4 bases left in between. This CDR3 contains 12 residues. The germline V gene has CDR1 MGHDK and CDR2 SYGVNS. CDR3 region: CASSDPSYEQYF. CDR3 nucleotide sequence: TGTGCCAGCAGTGATCCGTCCTACGAGCAGTACTTC.

This clonotype was seen a handful of times. This sequence joins TRBV5-1 and TRBJ2-3; possibly TRBD2 for D (5 bases). V lost 0 bases, J lost 0 bases, and 8 bases lay in between. Per the germline V gene, CDR1 is SGHRS and CDR2 is YFSETQ. The CDR3 totals 15 residues. CDR3 residues: CASSLAAASTDTQYF. CDR3 in DNA: TGCGCCAGCAGCTTGGCAGCGGCTAGCACAGATACGCAGTATTTT.

The rearrangement joins TRBV5-6 to TRBJ2-3, with 11 positions matching TRBD2. The CDR3 has 16 residues. V gave up 3 bases and J gave up 4 bases; unmatched junction bases: 7. In germline, CDR1 is SGHDT, CDR2 YYEEEE. This chain's CDR3 is CASSYILAGEADTQYF. The DNA for the CDR3 is TGTGCCAGCAGCTATATACTAGCGGGAGAGGCAGATACGCAGTATTTT.

In its sample, this clonotype was seen many times. CDR3 region: CASSYADSRNSPLHF. In nucleotides, the CDR3 is TGTGCCAGCAGTTACGCGGACAGTCGTAATTCACCCCTCCACTTT. The chain is built from TRBV6-5 and TRBJ1-6, with a tentative D call TRBD1 (6 bases). The CDR3 totals 15 residues. Trimming stripped 2 bases from V and 6 bases from J, with 11 bases between. CDR1 and CDR2 from the germline V gene are MNHEY and SVGAGI.

This clonotype came up many times. The chain combines TRBV6-1 with TRBJ2-7; a weak D match, TRBD2 (5 bases). Trimming left V 11 bases short and J 6 bases short, with 17 bases between. The CDR3 has 12 residues. Looked up from germline, CDR1 is MNHNS and CDR2 is SASEGT. The CDR3 DNA follows: TGTGCCGGGCCTAAGGACTGGCGCGAGCAGTACTTC. Amino acid sequence: CAGPKDWREQYF.

In its sample, this clonotype was seen many times. J is TRBJ1-1 and V is TRBV20-1; no definite D call. The length of the CDR3 is 13 residues. V was pared by 3 bases and J by 0 bases, with 8 bases between. Germline assignment: CDR1 DFQATT and CDR2 SNEGSKA (reference sequence). CDR3 loop: CSARGYMNTEAFF. The CDR3 bases are TGCAGTGCTAGGGGATATATGAACACTGAAGCTTTCTTT.

This clonotype was counted many times. This chain uses TRBV14 with TRBJ1-4, with D unclear. V was shortened by 1 base and J by 13 bases, with 13 bases between the two germline ends. The CDR3 is made up of 13 amino acids. Germline CDR1 SGHDN, CDR2 FVKESK. The CDR3 coding sequence is TGTGCCAGCAGCCAAGTCTCCCGCGGAAGACTGTTTTTT. Translation: CASSQVSRGRLFF.

The V and J genes are TRBV15 and TRBJ1-1, with unresolved D. CDR1 is LNHNV, CDR2 YYDKDF, per germline (reference sequence). There are 14 residues in the CDR3. Deletions cut 4 bases from V and 1 base from J, with 10 bases between. The CDR3 here is CATSKQIQNTEAFF. Here the CDR3 DNA reads TGTGCCACCAGCAAACAGATACAGAACACTGAAGCTTTCTTT.

Turning to this clonotype: A read error may be the cause here, since a much bigger clone is one base away. V and J are TRBV29-1 and TRBJ1-1, with no clear D. Germline V gene lookup returns CDR1 SQVTM and CDR2 ANQGSEA. CDR3 size: 12 residues. CDR3 coding DNA: TGCAGCATTGAAGTCGGAAACACTGAAGCTTTCTTT. Translation: CSIEVGNTEAFF.